Reported below is one T cell receptor (beta chain). Its antigen remains unknown. This sample was included in a study of CD8+CD57+ T cells in acquired aplastic anemia. Study context: DNA recovered from sorted CD4+ and CD8+ cells had a mean of about 3.5 ug.

General observations from the study: Patients and controls were not found to differ significantly in CD8+ Simpson's diversity. Patients and controls shared roughly 28 CD8+ CDR3 sequences, which appeared highly expressed in patients and within their immunodominant clones.

The template used for profiling TCR beta VDJ and CDR3 was genomic DNA. TCRdb independently ran MiXCR on the reads; one entry per CDR3 protein. The data hold 170,000 or so distinct CDR3 sequences, with around 48% observed a single time. In patients chosen for sequencing, flow cytometry had shown CD8+CD57+ cell expansion. All patients were therapy-naive when blood was sampled. This CDR3 contains 15 residues. V was trimmed by 4 bases and J by 1 base, leaving 11 bases between them. Per the germline V gene, CDR1 is LGHNA and CDR2 is YNFKEQ. This receptor was taken from a human donor with aplastic anemia. Material: sorted CD4+, CD8+, or CD8+CD57+ T cells (not recorded which) from PBMCs. The chain combines TRBV4-2 with TRBJ2-4, with D unresolved. For the CDR3, the DNA is TGTGCCAGCAGCCTAGATTCCGGGGCCAAAAACATTCAGTACTTC. Protein product: CASSLDSGAKNIQYF.